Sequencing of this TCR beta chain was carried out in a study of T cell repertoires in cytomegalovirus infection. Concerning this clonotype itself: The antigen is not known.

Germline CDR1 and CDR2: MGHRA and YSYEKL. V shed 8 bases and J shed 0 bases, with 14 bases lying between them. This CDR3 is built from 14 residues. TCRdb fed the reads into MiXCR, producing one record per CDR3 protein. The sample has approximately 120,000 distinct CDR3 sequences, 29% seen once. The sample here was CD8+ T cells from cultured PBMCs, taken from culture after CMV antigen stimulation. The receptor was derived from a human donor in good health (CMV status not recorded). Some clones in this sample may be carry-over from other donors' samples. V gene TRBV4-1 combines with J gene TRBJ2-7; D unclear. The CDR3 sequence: CASAWSPSSYEQYF. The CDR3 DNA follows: TGCGCCAGCGCGTGGAGTCCGAGCTCCTACGAGCAGTACTTC.